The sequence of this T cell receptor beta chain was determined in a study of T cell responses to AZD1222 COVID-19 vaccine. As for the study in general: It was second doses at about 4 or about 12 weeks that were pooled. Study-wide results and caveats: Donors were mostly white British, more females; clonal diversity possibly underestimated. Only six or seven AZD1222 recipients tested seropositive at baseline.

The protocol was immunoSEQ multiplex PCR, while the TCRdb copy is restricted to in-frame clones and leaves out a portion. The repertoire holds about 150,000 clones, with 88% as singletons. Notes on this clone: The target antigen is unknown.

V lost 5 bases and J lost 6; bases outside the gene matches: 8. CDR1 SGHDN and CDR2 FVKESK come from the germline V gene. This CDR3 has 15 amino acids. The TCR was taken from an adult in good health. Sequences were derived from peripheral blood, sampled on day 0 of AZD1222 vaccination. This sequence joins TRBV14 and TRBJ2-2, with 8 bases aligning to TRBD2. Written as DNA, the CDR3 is TGTGCCAGCAGCGTCATTCGCGGGGGGCCCGGGGAGCTGTTTTTT. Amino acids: CASSVIRGGPGELFF.